The entry below describes one T cell receptor (beta chain). This table comes from immunoSEQ multiplex PCR, and its TCRdb copy is limited to in-frame clones, with some not included. This sample has around 180,000 clones, with 90% to 95% found just once. This sample stems from a study of shared clonotypes between healthy human individuals. Trimming cost V 6 bases and J 5 bases, with 11 bases left between them. From germline, CDR1 is MDHEN and CDR2 SYDVKM. This CDR3 spans 12 amino acids. This clonotype originated in a young woman in good health. V usage is TRBV28 and J usage is TRBJ2-7; perhaps TRBD1 as D (5 bases). Sequenced material: naive CD4+ T cells sorted from blood. The subset here: CD45RA+ positively selected. CDR3 sequence reads: CASSPDKHEQYF. The CDR3 DNA is TGTGCCAGCAGCCCGGACAAACACGAGCAGTACTTC.